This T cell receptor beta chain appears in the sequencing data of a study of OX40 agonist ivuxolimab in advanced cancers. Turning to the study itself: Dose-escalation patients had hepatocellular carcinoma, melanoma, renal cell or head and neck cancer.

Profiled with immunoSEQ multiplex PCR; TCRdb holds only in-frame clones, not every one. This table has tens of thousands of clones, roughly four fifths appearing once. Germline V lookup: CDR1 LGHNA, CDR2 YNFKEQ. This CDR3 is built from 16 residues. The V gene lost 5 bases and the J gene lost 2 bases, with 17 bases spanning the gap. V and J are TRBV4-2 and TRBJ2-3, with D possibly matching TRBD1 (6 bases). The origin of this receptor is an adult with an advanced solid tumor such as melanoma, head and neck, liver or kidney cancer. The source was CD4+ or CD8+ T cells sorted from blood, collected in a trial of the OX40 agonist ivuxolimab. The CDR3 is CASSYWPGQLTDTQYF. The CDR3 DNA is TGTGCCAGCAGCTACTGGCCTGGACAGCTCACAGATACGCAGTATTTT.